These 13 T cell receptor beta chains were all obtained from the same sample, sequenced in a study of shared clonotypes between healthy human individuals. The method was immunoSEQ multiplex PCR; TCRdb's version includes in-frame clones alone and lacks a portion of them. The sample contains 2 million to 2.5 million clones, approximately 94% of which appear only once. The sample consisted of naive CD4+ T cells sorted from blood. The sample's subset: CD45RA+ positively selected. Source of these receptors: a man in his late teens or twenties in good health.

The chain links TRBV15 to TRBJ2-1; 7 bases are shared with TRBD2. Germline V CDR1 and CDR2: LNHNV, YYDKDF (reference sequence). V shed 1 base, J shed 2 bases, and the junction held 2 bases outside the gene matches. CDR3 size: 15 residues. This CDR3 is CATSRVLAAYNEQFF. The DNA of the CDR3 is TGTGCCACCAGCAGAGTGCTAGCGGCCTACAATGAGCAGTTCTTC.

The chain joins TRBV15 to TRBJ2-7, with D possibly being TRBD2 (6 bases). Trimming left V 0 bases short and J 2 bases short, with 11 bases between. This CDR3 has 15 residues. Germline loops: CDR1 LNHNV, CDR2 YYDKDF (reference sequence). In DNA, the CDR3 is TGTGCCACCAGCAGAGATATCGGGAGTGCCTACGAGCAGTACTTC. It translates to CATSRDIGSAYEQYF.

This chain links TRBV18 with TRBJ2-2, with unresolved D. Trimming cost V 6 bases and J 1 base, with 6 bases left between them. CDR1 and CDR2 (germline): KGHSH, LQKENI. The CDR3 extends over 13 amino acids. The CDR3: CASSLMNTGELFF. The CDR3 nucleotides are TGTGCCAGCTCGCTCATGAACACCGGGGAGCTGTTTTTT. Variable domain in full (rest from reference TRBV18 and TRBJ2-2): NAGVMQNPRHLVRRRGQEARLRCSPMKGHSHVYWYRQLPEEGLKFMVYLQKENIIDESGMPKERFSAEFPKEGPSILRIQQVVRGDSAAYFCASSLMNTGELFFGEGSRLTVL.

This clone was found once. The rearrangement uses TRBV19 and TRBJ1-5; TRBD1 might be the D (6 bases). V lost 5 bases and J lost 2, with 16 bases in between. The CDR3 has 16 residues. CDR1 and CDR2 (germline): LNHDA, SQIVND (reference sequence). In DNA, the CDR3 is TGTGCCAGTAGTGCCCAAGGGGGGGCAGGCAATCAGCCCCAGCATTTT. This codes for CASSAQGGAGNQPQHF.

The chain couples TRBV4-1 to TRBJ2-5, with unresolved D. V lost 0 bases and J 1 base, leaving 9 bases between the germline ends. The CDR3 has 15 residues. Looked up from germline, CDR1 is MGHRA and CDR2 is YSYEKL. The CDR3: CASSQDLGAQETQYF. CDR3 sequence (DNA): TGCGCCAGCAGCCAAGATCTCGGAGCCCAAGAGACCCAGTACTTC.

The V gene is TRBV5-1, the J gene TRBJ1-2; a possible D gene is TRBD1 (5 bases). The V and J ends lost 4 bases and 0 bases respectively, with 7 bases between them. The CDR3 has 13 amino acids. The V gene's germline CDR1 is SGHRS and CDR2 YFSETQ. CDR3 DNA sequence: TGCGCCAGCAGCAAGACAGCTAACTATGGCTACACCTTC. Its translation: CASSKTANYGYTF.

V usage is TRBV5-1 and J usage is TRBJ1-1; TRBD1 is a possible D gene (6 bases). The CDR3 is 15 residues long. CDR1 and CDR2 (germline): SGHRS, YFSETQ. Trimming left V 4 bases short and J 4 bases short, with 17 bases between. CDR3 DNA sequence: TGCGCCAGCAGCCCTCGGGGGGCAGAGGGCACTGAAGCTTTCTTT. Translated, it gives CASSPRGAEGTEAFF.

The chain couples TRBV5-4 to TRBJ2-7, with D tentatively TRBD2 (5 bases). There are 15 residues in the CDR3. Germline-derived CDR1 and CDR2 are SGHNT and YYREEE (reference sequence). V lost 4 bases, J lost 2 bases, and 16 bases lay in between. CDR3 in amino acids: CASSLAGIGAYEQYF. The CDR3 DNA reads as TGTGCCAGCAGCCTAGCCGGGATCGGAGCCTACGAGCAGTACTTC.

CDR3 protein: CASSPRQGGEKLFF. Written as DNA, the CDR3 is TGTGCCAGCAGCCCCCGACAGGGTGGAGAAAAACTGTTTTTT. This chain links TRBV7-8 with TRBJ1-4; 7 bases match TRBD1. The V and J ends lost 5 bases and 8 bases, in that order; junction bases with no gene match: 8. Germline CDR1 SGHVS, CDR2 FQNEAQ. This CDR3 is 14 amino acids long.

For the CDR3, the DNA is TGTGCGACAGGGAGCTCCTACGAGCAGTACTTC. Translated: CATGSSYEQYF. The chain combines TRBV19 with TRBJ2-7, with TRBD1 matching over 7 bases. CDR1 is LNHDA, CDR2 SQIVND, per germline (reference sequence). This CDR3 contains 11 residues.

The chain couples TRBV6-1 to TRBJ2-7; 7 bases map to TRBD1. Germline-derived CDR1 and CDR2 are MNHNS and SASEGT. This CDR3 spans 14 amino acids. V shed 9 bases, J shed 2 bases, and the junction held 10 bases outside the gene matches. In DNA form, the CDR3 reads TGTGCCAGTCAGGCCTGGGACAGAACCTACGAGCAGTACTTC. Protein sequence: CASQAWDRTYEQYF.

This chain links TRBV5-1 with TRBJ2-1; D is undetermined. Between the trimmed V and J ends, which lost 0 bases and 6 bases, there was a span of 7 bases. The CDR3 covers 13 residues. Germline lookup yields CDR1 SGHRS and CDR2 YFSETQ. Here the CDR3 DNA reads TGCGCCAGCAGCTTGGCGACTGGCAATGAGCAGTTCTTC. Residues: CASSLATGNEQFF.

The rearrangement links TRBV19 to TRBJ1-2; TRBD1 agrees at 8 bases. V was pared by 4 bases and J by 6 bases, with 10 bases of the junction left unmatched. Germline CDR1 and CDR2: LNHDA and SQIVND (reference sequence). The CDR3 runs 15 residues. This chain's CDR3 is CASSNRDRPTDGYTF. The CDR3 DNA reads as TGTGCCAGTAGTAACAGGGACAGGCCGACGGATGGCTACACCTTC.